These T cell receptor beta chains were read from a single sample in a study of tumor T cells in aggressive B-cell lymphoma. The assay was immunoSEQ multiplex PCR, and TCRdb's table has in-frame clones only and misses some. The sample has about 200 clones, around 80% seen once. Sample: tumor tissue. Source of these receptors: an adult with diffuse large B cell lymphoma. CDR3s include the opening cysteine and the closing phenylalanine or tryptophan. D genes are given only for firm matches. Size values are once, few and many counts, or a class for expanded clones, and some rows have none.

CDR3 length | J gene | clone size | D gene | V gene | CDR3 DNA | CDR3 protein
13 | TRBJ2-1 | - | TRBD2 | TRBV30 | TGTGCCTGGAGTGCCTTAGCGGGATATGAGCAGTTCTTC | CAWSALAGYEQFF
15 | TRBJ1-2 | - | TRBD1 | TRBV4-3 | TGCGCCAGCAGCCCCGGGACAGGGTTCGGCTATGGCTACACCTTC | CASSPGTGFGYGYTF
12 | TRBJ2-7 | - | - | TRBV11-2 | TGTGCCAGCAGCTTAGTGGGCCTCGAGCAGTACTTC | CASSLVGLEQYF
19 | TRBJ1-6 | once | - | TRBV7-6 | TGTGCCAGCAGCTTAGCGCCCTTATGGGGGCAAGATACAAATTCCCCCCTCCACTTT | CASSLAPLWGQDTNSPLHF
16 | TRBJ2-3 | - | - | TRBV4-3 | TGCGCCAGCAGCCAAGAAGGGGTGACTCTAGGGGATACGCAGTATTTT | CASSQEGVTLGDTQYF
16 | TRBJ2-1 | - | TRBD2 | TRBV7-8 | TGTGCCAGCAGCTTCGGACTAGCGGAGCCCTACAATGAGCAGTTCTTC | CASSFGLAEPYNEQFF
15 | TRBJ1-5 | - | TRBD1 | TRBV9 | TGTGCCAGCAGCGCCGGGACAGGGGCCTGGGAGCCCCAGCATTTT | CASSAGTGAWEPQHF
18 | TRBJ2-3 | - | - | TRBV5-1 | TGCGCCAGCAGCTTGGTAGTAATACCGGTTTCTAGCACAGATACGCAGTATTTT | CASSLVVIPVSSTDTQYF
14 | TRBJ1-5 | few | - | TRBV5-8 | TGTGCCAGCAGCTTTGGACAACCCAATCAGCCCCAGCATTTT | CASSFGQPNQPQHF
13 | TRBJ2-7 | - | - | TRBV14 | TGTGCCAGCAGCTGGGCTAACTTCTACGAGCAGTACTTC | CASSWANFYEQYF